This T cell receptor (beta chain) was documented in a study of cytomegalovirus exposure and HLA in healthy donors. Study findings and constraints: Reported findings show TCR beta sequences accurately forecast HLA-A and HLA-B alleles in most subjects.

V was shortened by 10 bases and J by 0 bases, with 14 bases between the two germline ends. The germline gives CDR1 MNHEY, CDR2 SMNVEV (reference sequence). This CDR3 has 14 residues. About this clone: The antigen remains undetermined.

13 Jbeta primers and 60 Vbeta primers were used for the PCR. TCRdb keeps only in-frame clones here, not all; method: immunoSEQ multiplex PCR. The sample contains roughly 200,000 clones, 79% of which appear only once. This sequence originates from a girl aged 5-17 years in good health and CMV-seropositive. Source material: PBMCs. The rearrangement joins TRBV27 to TRBJ2-3, with D maybe TRBD1 (6 bases). CDR3 sequence: CAIPGTKSTDTQYF. For the CDR3, the DNA is TGTGCCATCCCCGGGACAAAGAGCACAGATACGCAGTATTTT.